The following is a TCR beta chain sequence with its context. These data come from a study of sequential checkpoint blockade in melanoma. Study in general: Arm A got nivolumab then ipilimumab; arm B the reverse, 1:1.

Profiled with immunoSEQ multiplex PCR; TCRdb holds only in-frame clones, not every one. This sample carries roughly 23,000 clones, nearly 70% of them seen once, and the ten largest clones take 19%. Treatment in this sample: randomized to nivolumab then ipilimumab (arm A) or the reverse (arm B). This CDR3 is 11 amino acids long. Germline CDR1 reads MNHNS; CDR2 reads SASEGT. Trimming took 5 bases from V and 15 from J, leaving 14 bases between them. The specimen was CD8+ T cells sorted from blood (inferred from file names), collected from a patient given nivolumab and ipilimumab in sequence. The chain employs TRBV6-1 and TRBJ2-1, with D tentatively TRBD2 (5 bases). This sequence originates from a human donor with melanoma. The CDR3 loop is CASSSFEGWFF. CDR3 bases: TGTGCCAGCAGTTCTTTTGAGGGATGGTTCTTC.